Listed below are T cell receptor beta chains from one sample, sequenced in a study of Tregs in tolerant kidney transplant recipients. Produced via immunoSEQ multiplex PCR; TCRdb's table is partial and in-frame only. The sample has some 47,000 clones, roughly nine tenths seen once. The material sequenced was CD8+ T cells from blood (PBMCs), taken 12 months after the transplant. The origin of the receptors is a human patient who received a combined kidney and bone marrow transplant. These T cells may partly come from the graft donor. Each CDR3 is given with its conserved first and last residue. The D gene is left open where the match is weak. Clone size appears in some rows only: once, few, many, or a class for an expanded clone.

clone_size	d_call	v_call	j_call	cdr3_aa	cdr3_nt
.	.	TRBV27	TRBJ2-6	CASGPIHSDSGANVLTF	TGTGCCAGCGGTCCCATTCATAGCGACTCTGGGGCCAACGTCCTGACTTTC
few	TRBD1	TRBV10-3	TRBJ1-4	CAISATGAANEKLFF	TGTGCCATCAGTGCGACAGGGGCAGCTAATGAAAAACTGTTTTTT
.	.	TRBV18	TRBJ2-2	CASSPWPGANTGELFF	TGTGCCAGCTCACCATGGCCAGGGGCTAACACCGGGGAGCTGTTTTTT
.	.	TRBV28	TRBJ2-2	CATQDAGTPRSPHTGELFF	TGTGCCACCCAAGATGCGGGGACCCCGCGGTCACCGCACACCGGGGAGCTGTTTTTT
.	.	TRBV20-1	TRBJ2-7	CSAPRGYEQYF	TGCAGTGCCCCGAGGGGGTACGAGCAGTACTTC
.	TRBD1	TRBV2	TRBJ1-2	CASSPGTGNRGYGYTF	TGTGCCAGCAGTCCCGGGACAGGGAATAGGGGCTATGGCTACACCTTC
.	TRBD1	TRBV27	TRBJ1-6	CASRPGTGVNSPLHF	TGTGCCAGCAGACCCGGGACAGGGGTTAATTCACCCCTCCACTTT
.	TRBD2	TRBV5-6	TRBJ2-2	CASSFGLARELFF	TGTGCCAGCAGCTTTGGACTAGCGCGGGAGCTGTTTTTT
.	.	TRBV9	TRBJ2-2	CASSSTNTGELFF	TGTGCCAGCAGCTCCACGAACACCGGGGAGCTGTTTTTT
.	.	TRBV7-3	TRBJ2-3	CASSLFQGGADTQYF	TGTGCCAGCAGCTTATTCCAGGGGGGCGCAGATACGCAGTATTTT
.	.	TRBV19	TRBJ1-2	CASSIDRGSGYGYTF	TGTGCCAGTAGTATAGATCGCGGATCCGGCTATGGCTACACCTTC
.	TRBD1	TRBV6-4	TRBJ1-5	CASSDQIRQGRNQPQHF	TGTGCCAGCAGTGACCAAATTCGACAGGGTCGCAATCAGCCCCAGCATTTT
.	.	TRBV11-2	TRBJ1-2	CASTGRGVHYGYTF	TGTGCCAGTACAGGGCGAGGGGTGCACTATGGCTACACCTTC
.	TRBD2	TRBV10-1	TRBJ2-4	CASRPGTSGRPLSQNIQYF	TGCGCCAGCAGACCCGGGACTAGCGGGAGGCCCCTCAGCCAAAACATTCAGTACTTC
.	.	TRBV28	TRBJ1-1	CASRRVNTEAFF	TGTGCCAGCAGGAGAGTGAACACTGAAGCTTTCTTT
.	.	TRBV27	TRBJ1-5	CASSLGRGNQPQHF	TGTGCCAGCAGTTTGGGAAGGGGGAATCAGCCCCAGCATTTT
.	.	TRBV6-6	TRBJ1-4	CASSYFAGFTEKLFF	TGTGCCAGCAGTTACTTTGCAGGGTTCACTGAAAAACTGTTTTTT
.	.	TRBV4-3	TRBJ2-4	CASSQDRGFGKNIQYF	TGCGCCAGCAGCCAAGATAGGGGTTTTGGCAAAAACATTCAGTACTTC
.	TRBD1	TRBV7-2	TRBJ2-1	CASSSPSPGQGYNEQFF	TGTGCCAGCAGCTCTCCATCCCCGGGACAGGGGTACAATGAGCAGTTCTTC
.	.	TRBV4-1	TRBJ1-5	CASSLYSNQPQHF	TGCGCCAGCAGCCTTTATAGCAATCAGCCCCAGCATTTT
.	.	TRBV28	TRBJ2-5	CASSLMGLLQETQYF	TGTGCCAGCAGTTTAATGGGACTCCTCCAAGAGACCCAGTACTTC
once	.	TRBV9	TRBJ2-3	CASSVDGVSTDTQYF	TGTGCCAGCAGCGTAGACGGGGTTAGCACAGATACGCAGTATTTT